Shown below are 2 T cell receptor beta chains from a single sample sequenced in a study of blood T cells in healthy people across ages. Then a second PCR, running roughly 7 to 11 cycles, was carried out with a sample-barcoded 5' primer and a J-beta primer mix. In TCRdb, the 5' RACE reads were re-called with MiXCR into one record per CDR3 protein. The table has 600,000 or so distinct CDR3 sequences, approximately 30% seen once. Sequenced input: blood. These receptors were collected from an elderly woman in good health.

This clonotype was counted a few times. The rearrangement links TRBV5-4 to TRBJ2-7; possibly TRBD1 for D (5 bases). Trimming stripped 4 bases from V and 7 bases from J, with 18 bases between. CDR3 length: 14 amino acids. The V gene's germline CDR1 is SGHNT and CDR2 YYREEE (reference sequence). CDR3 sequence (DNA): TGTGCCAGCAGCCTACCTACTGGGGCCAGTGAGCAGTACTTC. This encodes CASSLPTGASEQYF.

Ten or more counts support this clonotype. The V call is TRBV7-6, the J call TRBJ2-7, with TRBD2 matching over 7 bases. The V gene's germline CDR1 is SGHVS and CDR2 FNYEAQ. V shed 5 bases and J 3 bases; nucleotides not matched to a gene: 4. This CDR3 is built from 13 residues. The CDR3 DNA reads as TGTGCCAGCAGCCCGGGCGGGGGCTACGAGCAGTACTTC. It specifies CASSPGGGYEQYF.